Detailed here is one T cell receptor beta chain. Its antigen is not identified. Germline V gene data show CDR1 as SQVTM and CDR2 as ANQGSEA. The CDR3 sequence is 17 residues long. V was pared by 0 bases and J by 2 bases, with 5 bases of the junction left unmatched. Sequencing was performed with immunoSEQ multiplex PCR; in TCRdb, only in-frame clones are kept and a portion is missing. The repertoire holds some 310,000 clones, with around four fifths as singletons. The sample comes from a study of cytotoxic CD8 clonotypes in ibrutinib-treated CLL. Findings of the study overall: Researchers report that baseline clonality outpaced age-matched healthy donors and tracked circulating CD8+ T-cell counts. In sustained-remission versus progressing patients, sampling times differed.

Sequences were derived from PBMCs, sampled before ibrutinib treatment. The chain uses TRBV29-1 and TRBJ2-3; 13 nucleotides align to TRBD2. The receptor comes from a human donor with chronic lymphocytic leukemia. CDR3: CSVEESGTSGTTDTQYF. CDR3 DNA sequence: TGCAGCGTTGAAGAATCGGGGACTAGCGGGACCACAGATACGCAGTATTTT.